This TCR beta chain was captured in a study of T cell responses to AZD1222 COVID-19 vaccine. Study context: The analysis combined second doses at about 4 or about 12 weeks.

The table lists this clone with a count of one. Its matching antigen is unknown. Overall study results and limits: Every sample of the repertoires postdated the peak T cell response. Clonal diversity was possibly underestimated, and the donors were mostly white British, with more females. At baseline, just a handful of AZD1222 recipients tested seropositive.

Clones were sequenced by immunoSEQ multiplex PCR, and TCRdb holds only the in-frame ones, with some missing. The profile shows approximately 100,000 clones, around 94% of them singletons. This sample comprised peripheral blood, obtained on day 0 of AZD1222 vaccination. This TCR was recovered from an adult in good health.

DNA for the CDR3: TGTGCCAGCAGCTTATTAGCACCTAAAAATAGCAATCAGCCCCAGCATTTT. It is translated as CASSLLAPKNSNQPQHF. The genes are TRBV11-2 and TRBJ1-5; no definite D call. Trimming stripped 2 bases from V and 0 bases from J, with 14 bases between. Germline CDR1 is SGHAT and CDR2 is FQNNGV. The CDR3 spans 17 residues.